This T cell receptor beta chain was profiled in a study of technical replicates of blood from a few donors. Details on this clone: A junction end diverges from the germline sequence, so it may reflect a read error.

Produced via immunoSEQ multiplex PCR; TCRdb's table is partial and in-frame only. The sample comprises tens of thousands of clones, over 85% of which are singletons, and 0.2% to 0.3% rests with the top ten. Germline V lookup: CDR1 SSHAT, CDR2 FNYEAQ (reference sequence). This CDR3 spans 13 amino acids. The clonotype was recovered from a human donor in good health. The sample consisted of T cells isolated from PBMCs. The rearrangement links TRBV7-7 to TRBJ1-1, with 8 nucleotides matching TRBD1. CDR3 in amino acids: CASSRTGGTEAFF. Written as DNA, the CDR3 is TGTGCTAGCAGCCGTACAGGGGGCACTGAAGCTTTCTTT.